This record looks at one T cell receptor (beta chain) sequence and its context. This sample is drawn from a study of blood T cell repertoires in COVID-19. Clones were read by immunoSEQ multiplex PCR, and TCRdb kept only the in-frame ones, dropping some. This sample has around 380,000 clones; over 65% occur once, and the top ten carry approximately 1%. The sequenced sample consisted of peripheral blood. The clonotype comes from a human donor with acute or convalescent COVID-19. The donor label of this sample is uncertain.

The CDR3 nucleotides are TGTGCCACGGGGGGAAGCACAGATACGCAGTATTTT. It yields the protein CATGGSTDTQYF. The gene calls are TRBV24-1 and TRBJ2-3, with D perhaps TRBD2 (6 bases). Deletions cut 10 bases from V and 0 bases from J, with 7 bases between. The CDR3 runs 12 residues. Germline lookup yields CDR1 KGHDR and CDR2 SFDVKD.